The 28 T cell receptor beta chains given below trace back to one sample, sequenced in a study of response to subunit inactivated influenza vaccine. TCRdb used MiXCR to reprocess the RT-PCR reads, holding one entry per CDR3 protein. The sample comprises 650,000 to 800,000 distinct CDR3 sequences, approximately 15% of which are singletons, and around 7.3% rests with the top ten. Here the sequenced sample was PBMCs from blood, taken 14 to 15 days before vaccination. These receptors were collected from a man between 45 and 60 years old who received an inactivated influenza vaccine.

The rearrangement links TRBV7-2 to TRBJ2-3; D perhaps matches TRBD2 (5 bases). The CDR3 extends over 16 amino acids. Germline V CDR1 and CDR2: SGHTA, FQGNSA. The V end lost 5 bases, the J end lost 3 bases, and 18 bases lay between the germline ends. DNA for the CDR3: TGTGCCAGCAGCCCCCGTATCTCGGGGTTGACAGATACGCAGTATTTT. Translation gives CASSPRISGLTDTQYF.

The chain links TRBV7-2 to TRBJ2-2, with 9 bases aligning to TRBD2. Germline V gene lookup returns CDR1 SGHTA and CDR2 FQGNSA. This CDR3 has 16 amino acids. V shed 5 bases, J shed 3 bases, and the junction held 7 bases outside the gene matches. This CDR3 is CASSPRGGIYTGELFF. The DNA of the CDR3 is TGTGCCAGCAGCCCGCGGGGGGGCATATACACCGGGGAGCTGTTTTTT.

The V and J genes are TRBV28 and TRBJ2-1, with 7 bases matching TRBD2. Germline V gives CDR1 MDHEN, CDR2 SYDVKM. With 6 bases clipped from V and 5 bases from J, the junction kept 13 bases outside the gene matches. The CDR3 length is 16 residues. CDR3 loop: CASSINMAGENNEQFF. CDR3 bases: TGTGCCAGCAGCATAAATATGGCGGGGGAGAACAATGAGCAGTTCTTC.

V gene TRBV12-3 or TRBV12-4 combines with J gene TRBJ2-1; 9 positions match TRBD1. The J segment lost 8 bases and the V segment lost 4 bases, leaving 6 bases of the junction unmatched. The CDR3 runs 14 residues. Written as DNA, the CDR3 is TGTGCCAGCAGTTATACAGGGGGCTCGGATGAGCAGTTCTTC. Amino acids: CASSYTGGSDEQFF.

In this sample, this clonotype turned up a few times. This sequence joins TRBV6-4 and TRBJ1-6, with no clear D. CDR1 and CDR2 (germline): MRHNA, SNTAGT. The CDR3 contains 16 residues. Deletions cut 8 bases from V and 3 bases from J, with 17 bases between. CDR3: CASRQEHSGYNSPLHF. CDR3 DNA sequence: TGTGCCAGCCGGCAGGAGCACTCGGGCTATAATTCACCCCTCCACTTT.

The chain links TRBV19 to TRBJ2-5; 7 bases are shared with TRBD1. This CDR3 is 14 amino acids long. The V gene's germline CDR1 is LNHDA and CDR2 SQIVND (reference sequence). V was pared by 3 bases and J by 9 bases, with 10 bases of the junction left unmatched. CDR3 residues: CASSMGQSAVAQYF. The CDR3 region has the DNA TGTGCCAGTAGTATGGGACAGTCCGCCGTGGCCCAGTACTTC. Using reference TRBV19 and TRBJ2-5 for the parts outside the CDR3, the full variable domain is DGGITQSPKYLFRKEGQNVTLSCEQNLNHDAMYWYRQDPGQGLRLIYYSQIVNDFQKGDIAEGYSVSREKKESFPLTVTSAQKNPTAFYLCASSMGQSAVAQYFGPGTRLLVL.

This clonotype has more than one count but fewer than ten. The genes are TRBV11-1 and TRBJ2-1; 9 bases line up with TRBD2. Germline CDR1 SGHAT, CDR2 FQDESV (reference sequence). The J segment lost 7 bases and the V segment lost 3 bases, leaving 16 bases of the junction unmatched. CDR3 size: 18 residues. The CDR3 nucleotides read TGTGCCAGCAGCTTGCCCCCTCGGCTAGCGGGATATCGGAATGAGCAGTTCTTC. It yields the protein CASSLPPRLAGYRNEQFF.

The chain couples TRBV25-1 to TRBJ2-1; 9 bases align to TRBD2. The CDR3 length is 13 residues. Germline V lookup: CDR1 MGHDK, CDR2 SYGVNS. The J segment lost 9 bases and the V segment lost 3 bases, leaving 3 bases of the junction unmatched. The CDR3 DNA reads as TGTGCCAGCAGTGAGCTAGCGGGAAGTGAGCAGTTCTTC. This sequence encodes CASSELAGSEQFF. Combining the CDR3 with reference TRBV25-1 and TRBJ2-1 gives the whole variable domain EADIYQTPRYLVIGTGKKITLECSQTMGHDKMYWYQQDPGMELHLIHYSYGVNSTEKGDLSSESTVSRIRTEHFPLTLESARPSHTSQYLCASSELAGSEQFFGPGTRLTVL.

CDR3 residues: CSAASLAGGFKDTQYF. CDR3 coding DNA: TGCAGTGCTGCCTCGCTAGCGGGGGGGTTTAAAGATACGCAGTATTTT. V and J are TRBV20-1 and TRBJ2-3; 12 nucleotides match TRBD2. This CDR3 has 16 amino acids. Germline-derived CDR1 and CDR2 are DFQATT and SNEGSKA (reference sequence). Trimming at V came to 5 bases and at J to 5 bases, leaving 11 bases not matched to a gene.

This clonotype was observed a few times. The CDR3 sequence is CASSLGQERYEQYF. DNA for the CDR3: TGTGCCAGCAGCCTGGGACAGGAGAGATACGAGCAGTACTTC. This chain joins TRBV7-2 and TRBJ2-7; 8 bases match TRBD1. V trimming: 5 bases; J trimming: 4 bases; junction bases outside the gene matches: 7. The CDR3 has 14 residues. The germline V gene encodes CDR1 SGHTA and CDR2 FQGNSA.

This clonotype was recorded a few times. The CDR3 here is CASSQGQRGRGEQYF. The CDR3 DNA follows: TGTGCCAGCAGCCAAGGACAGAGGGGTAGGGGCGAGCAGTACTTC. This rearrangement joins TRBV4-2 to TRBJ2-7; D may match TRBD1 or TRBD2 (5 bases each). The germline V gene encodes CDR1 LGHNA and CDR2 YNFKEQ. This CDR3 comprises 15 residues. Trimming removed 1 base from V and 6 bases from J, with 16 bases in between.

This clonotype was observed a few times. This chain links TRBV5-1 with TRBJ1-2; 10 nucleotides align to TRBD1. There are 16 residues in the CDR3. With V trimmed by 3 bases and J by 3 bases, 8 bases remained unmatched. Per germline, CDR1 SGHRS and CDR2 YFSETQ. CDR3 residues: CASSWGGQGSDYGYTF. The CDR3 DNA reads TGCGCCAGCAGCTGGGGGGGACAGGGGTCAGACTATGGCTACACCTTC.

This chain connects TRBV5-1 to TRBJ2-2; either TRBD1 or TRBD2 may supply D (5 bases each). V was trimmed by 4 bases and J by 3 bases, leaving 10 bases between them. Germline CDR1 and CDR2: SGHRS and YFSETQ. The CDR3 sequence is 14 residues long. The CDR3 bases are TGCGCCAGCAGCCCGGGACCAGACACCGGGGAGCTGTTTTTT. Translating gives CASSPGPDTGELFF.

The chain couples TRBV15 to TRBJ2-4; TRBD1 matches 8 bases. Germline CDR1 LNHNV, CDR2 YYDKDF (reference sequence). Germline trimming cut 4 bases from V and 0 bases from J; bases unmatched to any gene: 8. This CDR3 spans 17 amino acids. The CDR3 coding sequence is TGTGCCACCAGCACTATAGACAGGGGCCTAGCCAAAAACATTCAGTACTTC. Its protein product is CATSTIDRGLAKNIQYF.

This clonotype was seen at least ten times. Here the CDR3 DNA reads TGCAGCGTGGGGGACAGGGATTCACCCCTCCACTTT. Protein: CSVGDRDSPLHF. The V call is TRBV29-1, the J call TRBJ1-6; 9 nucleotides match TRBD1. Germline V CDR1 and CDR2: SQVTM, ANQGSEA. CDR3 length equals 12 residues. V gave up 6 bases and J gave up 8 bases; unmatched junction bases: 2. Drawing the rest from reference TRBV29-1 and TRBJ1-6, the complete variable domain is SAVISQKPSRDICQRGTSLTIQCQVDSQVTMMFWYRQQPGQSLTLIATANQGSEATYESGFVIDKFPISRPNLTFSTLTVSNMSPEDSSIYLCSVGDRDSPLHFGNGTRLTVT.

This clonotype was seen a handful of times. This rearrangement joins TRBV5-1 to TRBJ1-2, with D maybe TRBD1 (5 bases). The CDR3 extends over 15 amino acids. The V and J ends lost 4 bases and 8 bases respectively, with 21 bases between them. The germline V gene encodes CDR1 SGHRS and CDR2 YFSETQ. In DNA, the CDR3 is TGCGCCAGCAGCCCTCGGCCGGGGACCCGCGGGGGCTACACCTTC. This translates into CASSPRPGTRGGYTF.

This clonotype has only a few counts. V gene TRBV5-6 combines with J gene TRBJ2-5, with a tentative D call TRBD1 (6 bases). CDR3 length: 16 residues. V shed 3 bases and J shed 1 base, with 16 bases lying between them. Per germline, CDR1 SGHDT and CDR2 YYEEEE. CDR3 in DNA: TGTGCCAGCAGCTGGGGGCGGACAGTTTCCCAAGAGACCCAGTACTTC. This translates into CASSWGRTVSQETQYF.

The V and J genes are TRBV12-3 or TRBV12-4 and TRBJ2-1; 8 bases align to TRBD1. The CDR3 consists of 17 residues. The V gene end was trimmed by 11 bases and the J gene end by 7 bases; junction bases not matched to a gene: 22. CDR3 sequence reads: CAFSLAPPRGPPNEQFF. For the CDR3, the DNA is TGTGCCTTCAGTTTAGCGCCCCCCAGGGGGCCACCTAATGAGCAGTTCTTC.

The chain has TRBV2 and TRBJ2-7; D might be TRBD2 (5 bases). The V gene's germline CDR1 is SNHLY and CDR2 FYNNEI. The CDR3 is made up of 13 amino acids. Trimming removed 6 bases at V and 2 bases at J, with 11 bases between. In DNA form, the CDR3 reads TGTGCCAGCAGCTCGGGGAAGACCTACGAGCAGTACTTC. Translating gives CASSSGKTYEQYF.

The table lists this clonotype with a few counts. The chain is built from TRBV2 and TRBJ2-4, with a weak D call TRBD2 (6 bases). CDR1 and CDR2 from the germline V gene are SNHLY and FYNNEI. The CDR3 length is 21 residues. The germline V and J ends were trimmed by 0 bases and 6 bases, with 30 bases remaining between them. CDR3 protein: CASSEAYSSAPRRGGGNIQYF. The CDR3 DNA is TGTGCCAGCAGTGAAGCGTATAGCTCCGCTCCCCGTAGGGGAGGTGGAAACATTCAGTACTTC.

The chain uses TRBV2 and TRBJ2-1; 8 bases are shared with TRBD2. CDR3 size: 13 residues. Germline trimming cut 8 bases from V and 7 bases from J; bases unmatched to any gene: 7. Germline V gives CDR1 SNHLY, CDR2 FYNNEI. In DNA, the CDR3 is TGTGCCAGCGTGGGACTAGTGGGGAATGAGCAGTTCTTC. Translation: CASVGLVGNEQFF.

CDR3 in amino acids: CASSPSPLAGRYNEQFF. Written as DNA, the CDR3 is TGTGCCAGCAGCCCCTCCCCACTAGCGGGTCGATACAATGAGCAGTTCTTC. The chain has TRBV4-2 and TRBJ2-1; 9 bases match TRBD2. The CDR3 runs 17 residues. The V gene end was trimmed by 4 bases and the J gene end by 4 bases; junction bases not matched to a gene: 11. Germline assignment: CDR1 LGHNA and CDR2 YNFKEQ.

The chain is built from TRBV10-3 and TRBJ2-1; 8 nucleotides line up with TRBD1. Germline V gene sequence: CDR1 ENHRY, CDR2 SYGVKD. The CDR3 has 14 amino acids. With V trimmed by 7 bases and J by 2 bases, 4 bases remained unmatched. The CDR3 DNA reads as TGTGCCATCAAGGGACAGGACGCCTACAATGAGCAGTTCTTC. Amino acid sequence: CAIKGQDAYNEQFF.

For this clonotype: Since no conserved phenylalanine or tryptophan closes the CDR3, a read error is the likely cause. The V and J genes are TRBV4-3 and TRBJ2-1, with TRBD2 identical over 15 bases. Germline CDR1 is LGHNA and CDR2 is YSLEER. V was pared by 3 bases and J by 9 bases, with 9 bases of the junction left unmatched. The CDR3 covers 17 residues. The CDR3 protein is CASSQGLGLAGGGEQFL. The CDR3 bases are TGCGCCAGCAGCCAGGGGCTAGGACTAGCGGGAGGGGGTGAGCAGTTCTTA.

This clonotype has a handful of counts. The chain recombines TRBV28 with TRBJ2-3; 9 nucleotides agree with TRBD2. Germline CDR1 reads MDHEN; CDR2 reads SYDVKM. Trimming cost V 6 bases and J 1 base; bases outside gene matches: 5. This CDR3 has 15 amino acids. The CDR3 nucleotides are TGTGCCAGCAGCCTAGCGGGATGGGGCACAGATACGCAGTATTTT. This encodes CASSLAGWGTDTQYF.

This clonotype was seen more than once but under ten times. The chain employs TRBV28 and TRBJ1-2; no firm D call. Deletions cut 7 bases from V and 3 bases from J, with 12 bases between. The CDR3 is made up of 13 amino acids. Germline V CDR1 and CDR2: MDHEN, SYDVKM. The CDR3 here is CASTMEGYYGYTF. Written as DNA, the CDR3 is TGTGCCAGCACCATGGAGGGTTACTATGGCTACACCTTC.

The DNA for the CDR3 is TGTGCCAGCAGCCCACAGGGACAGTTTAATTCACCCCTCCACTTT. It is translated as CASSPQGQFNSPLHF. This chain connects TRBV7-2 to TRBJ1-6; 7 nucleotides agree with TRBD1. The junction had 7 bases not matched to a gene; V was cut back by 5 bases and J by 6 bases. The CDR3 extends over 15 amino acids. Germline CDR1 is SGHTA and CDR2 is FQGNSA.

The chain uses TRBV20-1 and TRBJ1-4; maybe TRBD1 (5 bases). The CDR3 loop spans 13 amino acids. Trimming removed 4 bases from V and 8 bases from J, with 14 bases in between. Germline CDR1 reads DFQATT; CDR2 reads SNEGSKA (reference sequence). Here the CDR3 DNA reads TGCAGTGCTACAGGGCCAAAGTGGGAAAAACTGTTTTTT. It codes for CSATGPKWEKLFF.